The source of this TCR beta chain is a study of T-cell reconstitution after alpha-beta-depleted transplantation in children. Unique molecular identifiers were used in preparing the TCRbeta library. TCRdb used MiXCR to reprocess the PCR reads, holding one entry per CDR3 protein. This table holds approximately 640,000 distinct CDR3 sequences, around a sixth found once. The sample holds many counts of this clonotype. The TCR comes from a human donor who donated a stem cell graft to a child with acute myeloid leukemia. Sequences were derived from PBMCs from the stem cell graft donor, sampled from the stem cell graft.

The CDR3, as DNA: TGTGCCATCAGTAGGATTGGGGGACAGGGCGGCAATGAGCAGTTCTTC. Translating it yields CAISRIGGQGGNEQFF. This rearrangement joins TRBV10-3 to TRBJ2-1; 9 bases are shared with TRBD1. Germline V lookup: CDR1 ENHRY, CDR2 SYGVKD. With 5 bases clipped from V and 6 bases from J, the junction kept 11 bases outside the gene matches. CDR3 length: 16 amino acids.